This TCR beta chain was obtained from a study of blood T cell repertoires in COVID-19. About the research overall: Samples taken during acute and convalescent COVID-19 were collected in the United States, Italy and Spain.

The Seattle patients joined while their infection was active and were tracked longitudinally afterward. In the original workflow: From reference gene primer amplification, estimates of nucleated cell counts were derived. Clones were sequenced by immunoSEQ multiplex PCR, and TCRdb holds only the in-frame ones, with some missing. That table furnishes V, J and clone size, whereas the DNA furnished D and trimming. The data contain around 190,000 clones, more than 70% of them singletons. The germline V gene encodes CDR1 SGHVS and CDR2 FNYEAQ. J was trimmed by 5 bases and V by 2 bases; bases with no gene match: 4. This CDR3 comprises 15 residues.

This receptor was obtained from a man between 50 and 59 years old with COVID-19, enrolled during active disease. This rearrangement joins TRBV7-6 to TRBJ2-3; 10 bases are a match to TRBD2. Sequenced material: peripheral blood. CDR3 region: CASSLRGLAEDTQYF. CDR3 DNA sequence: TGTGCCAGCAGCTTACGAGGACTAGCGGAAGATACGCAGTATTTT.